These 8 T cell receptor beta chains were sequenced from one sample in a study of blood T cell repertoires in COVID-19. Libraries were prepared by immunoSEQ multiplex PCR; TCRdb keeps only in-frame clonotypes and omits some of them. The sample contains about 180,000 clones, more than 85% of which appear only once. Sequencing was carried out using peripheral blood. The receptors come from a woman in her 30s with active or convalescent COVID-19.

The rearrangement uses TRBV3-1 (or the pseudogene TRBV3-2) and TRBJ1-2; D gene ambiguous. This CDR3 spans 12 amino acids. The germline V gene has CDR1 LGHDT and CDR2 YNNKEL (reference sequence). Trimming took off 3 bases at V and 6 bases at J, with 8 bases between the two ends. This CDR3 reads CASSQGGNGYTF. The CDR3 DNA reads as TGTGCCAGCAGCCAGGGAGGGAATGGCTACACCTTC.

The chain couples TRBV5-1 to TRBJ1-4, with 10 bases that match TRBD1. Per germline, CDR1 SGHRS and CDR2 YFSETQ. The CDR3 extends over 18 amino acids. The trim removed 4 bases at V and 0 bases at J, leaving 9 bases unmatched. CDR3 sequence: CASSPSGTGAATNEKLFF. CDR3 bases: TGCGCCAGCAGCCCCTCCGGGACAGGGGCCGCAACTAATGAAAAACTGTTTTTT.

The chain carries TRBV6-5 and TRBJ1-6; 8 bases are a match to TRBD1. J was trimmed by 5 bases and V by 5 bases; bases with no gene match: 5. This CDR3 contains 15 residues. Germline V CDR1 and CDR2: MNHEY, SVGAGI. The CDR3 here is CASSLDRVDNSPLHF. CDR3 in DNA: TGTGCCAGCAGTCTGGACAGGGTAGATAATTCACCCCTCCACTTT.

The chain is built from TRBV7-9 and TRBJ2-7; possibly TRBD1 for D (6 bases). Germline values: CDR1 SEHNR, CDR2 FQNEAQ (reference sequence). The V and J ends lost 1 base and 3 bases respectively, with 10 bases between them. This CDR3 is built from 14 residues. The chain's CDR3 is CASSLEADSYEQYF. The CDR3 DNA follows: TGTGCCAGCAGCTTAGAAGCGGACAGCTACGAGCAGTACTTC.

The V and J genes are TRBV7-9 and TRBJ1-5, with D possibly being TRBD1 (5 bases). V lost 5 bases and J 3 bases, leaving 11 bases between the germline ends. CDR1 and CDR2 from the germline V gene are SEHNR and FQNEAQ (reference sequence). CDR3 size: 14 residues. CDR3 amino acids: CASSLTGDNQPQHF. CDR3 sequence (DNA): TGTGCCAGCAGCCTCACAGGAGACAATCAGCCCCAGCATTTT. The variable domain in full, with the rest retrieved from reference TRBV7-9 and TRBJ1-5, is DTGVSQNPRHKITKRGQNVTFRCDPISEHNRLYWYRQTLGQGPEFLTYFQNEAQLEKSRLLSDRFSAERPKGSFSTLEIQRTEQGDSAMYLCASSLTGDNQPQHFGDGTRLSIL.

J is TRBJ1-1 and V is TRBV12-3 or TRBV12-4; D possibly corresponds to TRBD1 (5 bases). Deletions cut 3 bases from V and 4 bases from J, with 9 bases between. This CDR3 spans 13 amino acids. The CDR3, as DNA: TGTGCCAGCAGTTTTAGGGGTAGCACTGAAGCTTTCTTT. It specifies CASSFRGSTEAFF.

The chain couples TRBV12-5 to TRBJ2-3; maybe TRBD2 (6 bases). CDR3 length equals 15 residues. V lost 1 base and J lost 1, with 9 bases in between. CDR1 and CDR2 (germline): LGHNT, FRNRAP. DNA for the CDR3: TGTGCTAGTGGTTTGGGGGGCGGGGGCACAGATACGCAGTATTTT. Protein sequence: CASGLGGGGTDTQYF. Drawing the rest from reference TRBV12-5 and TRBJ2-3, the complete variable domain is DARVTQTPRHKVTEMGQEVTMRCQPILGHNTVFWYRQTMMQGLELLAYFRNRAPLDDSGMPKDRFSAEMPDATLATLKIQPSEPRDSAVYFCASGLGGGGTDTQYFGPGTRLTVL.

This clone has only one observation. This CDR3 is CASSIAGSNEQFF. CDR3 sequence (DNA): TGTGCCAGTAGTATAGCAGGTTCAAATGAGCAGTTCTTC. The V call is TRBV19, the J call TRBJ2-1; D is uncertain. The CDR3 is 13 amino acids. From germline, CDR1 is LNHDA and CDR2 SQIVND (reference sequence). V was pared by 1 base and J by 7 bases, with 8 bases between.